The TCR beta chain described here comes from a study of blood T cell repertoires in COVID-19. Study in general: Sites in the United States, Italy and Spain provided acute and convalescent COVID-19 samples.

Using immunoSEQ multiplex PCR, the repertoire was profiled, and TCRdb retains in-frame clones only, with some absent. The sample consists of 150,000 to 200,000 clones, 79% of them appearing once. The clonotype was recovered from a woman aged 55-70 years with COVID-19, enrolled during active disease. Input material: peripheral blood.

DNA for the CDR3: TGCGCCAGCAGCTTGGCGGGGGGGGCAGATACGCAGTATTTT. Protein product: CASSLAGGADTQYF. The rearrangement joins TRBV5-1 to TRBJ2-3, with 8 bases identical to TRBD2. This CDR3 is built from 14 residues. V trimming: 0 bases; J trimming: 4 bases; junction bases outside the gene matches: 1. The germline V gene has CDR1 SGHRS and CDR2 YFSETQ. The entire variable domain, with the rest obtained from reference TRBV5-1 and TRBJ2-3, is as follows: KAGVTQTPRYLIKTRGQQVTLSCSPISGHRSVSWYQQTPGQGLQFLFEYFSETQRNKGNFPGRFSGRQFSNSRSEMNVSTLELGDSALYLCASSLAGGADTQYFGPGTRLTVL.